A selection of T cell receptor beta chains follows, all from one sample in a study of blood T cell repertoires in COVID-19. The assay was immunoSEQ multiplex PCR, and TCRdb's table has in-frame clones only and misses some. Of about 270,000 clones detected, 80% to 90% appear once; the ten largest clones hold 4.1%. The specimen was PBMCs or T cells enriched from blood (not recorded which). Every receptor here comes from a woman aged 25-40 years with acute COVID-19. CDR3s include the opening cysteine and the closing phenylalanine or tryptophan. A D gene is named only where the DNA matches it firmly. Clone size, where shown, is once, few, many, or a class for clones that have expanded.

d_call: TRBD1
v_call: TRBV19
j_call: TRBJ1-5
clone_size: few
cdr3_aa: CASSARDSYQPQHF
cdr3_nt: TGTGCCAGTAGTGCCCGGGACAGTTATCAGCCCCAGCATTTT

d_call: TRBD2
v_call: TRBV3-1/TRBV3-2
j_call: TRBJ2-1
clone_size: NA
cdr3_aa: CASSLDPSGRANEQFF
cdr3_nt: TGTGCCAGCAGCCTAGACCCCAGCGGGAGGGCAAATGAGCAGTTCTTC

d_call: NA
v_call: TRBV4-1
j_call: TRBJ1-5
clone_size: once
cdr3_aa: CASSQEGSINQPQHF
cdr3_nt: TGCGCCAGCAGCCAAGAAGGGAGTATCAATCAGCCCCAGCATTTT

d_call: NA
v_call: TRBV10-3
j_call: TRBJ1-5
clone_size: NA
cdr3_aa: CAISEGGGSQPQHF
cdr3_nt: TGTGCCATCAGTGAGGGGGGGGGATCCCAGCCCCAGCATTTT

d_call: TRBD2
v_call: TRBV7-8
j_call: TRBJ2-1
clone_size: NA
cdr3_aa: CASSLKAGGRGEQFF
cdr3_nt: TGTGCCAGCAGCTTAAAAGCGGGAGGGCGGGGTGAGCAGTTCTTC

d_call: NA
v_call: TRBV29-1
j_call: TRBJ2-1
clone_size: NA
cdr3_aa: CSAGRRDIYNEQFF
cdr3_nt: TGCAGCGCGGGACGGAGAGATATTTACAATGAGCAGTTCTTC

d_call: TRBD2
v_call: TRBV7-9
j_call: TRBJ2-7
clone_size: NA
cdr3_aa: CASSSLAAYEQYF
cdr3_nt: TGTGCCAGCAGCTCCCTAGCGGCCTACGAGCAGTACTTC

d_call: TRBD2
v_call: TRBV5-1
j_call: TRBJ2-1
clone_size: NA
cdr3_aa: CASSPPPAGGTIEQFF
cdr3_nt: TGCGCCAGCAGCCCCCCCCCGGCGGGAGGGACGATTGAGCAGTTCTTC

d_call: NA
v_call: TRBV2
j_call: TRBJ2-7
clone_size: NA
cdr3_aa: CASRHGSSYEQYF
cdr3_nt: TGTGCCAGCAGGCATGGGAGCTCCTACGAGCAGTACTTC

d_call: NA
v_call: TRBV28
j_call: TRBJ2-2
clone_size: once
cdr3_aa: CATSPNTGELFF
cdr3_nt: TGTGCCACCTCCCCTAACACCGGGGAGCTGTTTTTT

d_call: TRBD1
v_call: TRBV5-1
j_call: TRBJ1-2
clone_size: NA
cdr3_aa: CASSPWTGSDGYTF
cdr3_nt: TGCGCCAGCAGCCCTTGGACAGGGAGCGATGGCTACACCTTC

d_call: NA
v_call: TRBV7-9
j_call: TRBJ1-2
clone_size: NA
cdr3_aa: CASKGSGSLWNYGYTF
cdr3_nt: TGTGCCAGCAAGGGGTCTGGCAGCCTATGGAACTATGGCTACACCTTC

d_call: TRBD2
v_call: TRBV7-9
j_call: TRBJ2-1
clone_size: NA
cdr3_aa: CASSFGAGPLAVNEQFF
cdr3_nt: TGTGCCAGCAGCTTCGGAGCAGGTCCTCTAGCGGTCAATGAGCAGTTCTTC

d_call: NA
v_call: TRBV27
j_call: TRBJ2-3
clone_size: NA
cdr3_aa: CASSPSSDTQYF
cdr3_nt: TGTGCCAGCAGTCCCTCCTCCGATACGCAGTATTTT

d_call: TRBD1
v_call: TRBV18
j_call: TRBJ2-1
clone_size: NA
cdr3_aa: CASSPTFGTGGTNEQFF
cdr3_nt: TGTGCCAGCTCACCAACGTTTGGGACAGGGGGCACGAATGAGCAGTTCTTC

d_call: TRBD1
v_call: TRBV3-1/TRBV3-2
j_call: TRBJ1-6
clone_size: NA
cdr3_aa: CASSDGTGVSSPLHF
cdr3_nt: TGTGCCAGCAGCGACGGGACAGGGGTGAGCTCACCCCTCCACTTT

d_call: NA
v_call: TRBV5-1
j_call: TRBJ2-1
clone_size: NA
cdr3_aa: CASSLVPSAYNEQFF
cdr3_nt: TGCGCCAGCAGCTTGGTGCCTAGCGCCTACAATGAGCAGTTCTTC

d_call: TRBD1
v_call: TRBV4-3
j_call: TRBJ1-2
clone_size: once
cdr3_aa: CASSQALLRGPSYGYTF
cdr3_nt: TGCGCCAGCAGCCAAGCCCTATTAAGGGGGCCAAGCTATGGCTACACCTTC

d_call: NA
v_call: TRBV30
j_call: TRBJ2-2
clone_size: few
cdr3_aa: CAWSVMQRITGELFF
cdr3_nt: TGTGCCTGGAGTGTAATGCAGCGCATCACCGGGGAGCTGTTTTTT

d_call: NA
v_call: TRBV3-1/TRBV3-2
j_call: TRBJ2-7
clone_size: NA
cdr3_aa: CASSQAGPGGQYF
cdr3_nt: TGTGCCAGCAGCCAAGCCGGACCCGGGGGGCAGTACTTC

d_call: NA
v_call: TRBV28
j_call: TRBJ2-7
clone_size: NA
cdr3_aa: CASSFPGPTYEQYF
cdr3_nt: TGTGCCAGCAGTTTCCCAGGGCCCACCTACGAGCAGTACTTC

d_call: NA
v_call: TRBV4-1
j_call: TRBJ1-5
clone_size: NA
cdr3_aa: CASSLSGLGNQPQHF
cdr3_nt: TGCGCCAGCAGCCTGAGCGGGTTAGGCAATCAGCCCCAGCATTTT